This T cell receptor (beta chain) emerged from a study of memory CD4+ T cells and cytomegalovirus serostatus. Profiling relied on immunoSEQ multiplex PCR, and the TCRdb table lists in-frame clones only, not all of them. In the table there are around 54,000 clones, about three quarters of which are singletons. V was cut by 5 bases and J by 4 bases, with 14 bases left in between. From germline, CDR1 is MNHEY and CDR2 SVGAGI. This CDR3 has 14 amino acids. The sort gate was single viable CD3+CD4+CD8-CD45RO+ cells for memory CD4+ T cells. The sequencing input was memory CD4+ T cells from blood. The TCR was taken from an adult in good health and CMV-seropositive. This chain uses TRBV6-5 with TRBJ1-2, with a weak D call TRBD1 (6 bases). The CDR3 spells CASSPYRGAYGYTF. The CDR3 DNA sequence: TGTGCCAGCAGTCCGTATCGGGGGGCCTATGGCTACACCTTC.